This T cell receptor (beta chain) was identified in a study of blood T cell repertoires in COVID-19. Individuals aged roughly 18 to 90 years were recruited from fewer than 30 US areas. The study assigned cohorts using participant-reported clinical history. J lost 0 bases, V lost 9 bases, and 7 bases had no gene match. There are 15 residues in the CDR3. Germline V gene sequence: CDR1 LNHDA, CDR2 SQIVND (reference sequence). The authors' processing: Amplifying reference gene primers gave estimates of nucleated cell counts. TCRdb's copy holds only in-frame clones and misses some; the assay was immunoSEQ multiplex PCR. That table furnishes V, J and clone size, whereas the DNA furnished D and trimming. The sample lists around 290,000 clones, 70% to 90% occurring once.

The V and J genes are TRBV19 and TRBJ1-5, with 8 bases lining up with TRBD1. The sequenced sample was PBMCs or T cells enriched from blood (not recorded which). The sequence was collected from a woman aged 55-70 years in a cohort exposed to, infected with or recovered from COVID-19 (not recorded which). The CDR3 DNA sequence: TGTGCCAGCGTCGACAGGGGATATAGCAATCAGCCCCAGCATTTT. Its protein product is CASVDRGYSNQPQHF.